This T cell receptor (beta chain) emerged from a study of blood T cell repertoires in COVID-19. Study-level information: Spain, Italy and the United States supplied samples that represented acute and convalescent COVID-19.

The germline V gene encodes CDR1 SQVTM and CDR2 ANQGSEA. Trimming at V came to 0 bases and at J to 1 base, leaving 6 bases not matched to a gene. The CDR3 runs to 16 residues. The authors' processing: The assay estimated nucleated cells by amplifying reference gene primers. Clones were sequenced by immunoSEQ multiplex PCR, and TCRdb holds only the in-frame ones, with some missing. V and J calls and clone size follow that table, whereas D and trimming were derived from the DNA. The sample contains some 350,000 clones, 87% of which appear only once. Source material: PBMCs or T cells enriched from blood (not recorded which). V is TRBV29-1 and J is TRBJ1-3, with 7 bases lining up with TRBD1. The receptor was isolated from a woman in her twenties or thirties who had recovered from COVID-19. CDR3 residues: CSVEDQGGDSGNTIYF. CDR3 bases: TGCAGCGTTGAAGATCAGGGGGGAGATTCTGGAAACACCATATATTTT.